This T cell receptor beta chain appears in the sequencing data of a study of blood T cell repertoires in COVID-19. Here immunoSEQ multiplex PCR was the method, and the copy in TCRdb shows in-frame clones only, minus some. The data hold more than 35,000 clones, with about 89% observed a single time. The CDR3 has 15 residues. Looked up from germline, CDR1 is MNHEY and CDR2 is SVGAGI. The ends were cut back, 3 bases at V and 5 bases at J, with 16 bases in the middle. The chain uses TRBV6-5 and TRBJ1-1; possibly TRBD1 for D (5 bases). The receptor's source is a human donor in a cohort sampled during active COVID-19. Sequences were obtained from peripheral blood. The CDR3 DNA reads TGTGCCAGCAGTTATTTCCCAAGGGGCGGTACTGAAGCTTTCTTT. Its protein product is CASSYFPRGGTEAFF.